Listed here are 18 T cell receptor beta chains from one sample, sequenced in a study of Graves' ophthalmopathy and Graves' hyperthyroidism. Amplified TCR beta CDR3 regions were obtained using RNA transcripts as template. First-round RT-PCR employed HTBI primers, with a second-round multiplex PCR after it. TCRdb analysed the multiplex PCR reads with MiXCR anew, one entry per CDR3 protein. The data contain roughly 500,000 distinct CDR3 sequences, approximately 15% of them seen just once; the ten biggest clones take up approximately 9.8%. Sequencing used blood. The receptors were gathered from a woman aged 25 to 39 with Graves' ophthalmopathy.

This clonotype was recorded at least ten times. The chain employs TRBV29-1 and TRBJ1-1; possibly TRBD1 for D (5 bases). V was cut by 3 bases and J by 6 bases, with 14 bases left in between. The length of the CDR3 is 13 residues. Germline assignment: CDR1 SQVTM and CDR2 ANQGSEA. Here the CDR3 DNA reads TGCAGCGTTGAGGGGCCGGAGGTCCCTGAAGCTTTCTTT. Its translation is CSVEGPEVPEAFF.

This clonotype was picked up many times. The CDR3: CASSPTLFSNQPQHF. The CDR3, as DNA: TGTGCCAGCAGTCCTACACTATTCAGCAATCAGCCCCAGCATTTT. The chain employs TRBV5-5 and TRBJ1-5; no definite D call. V lost 5 bases, J lost 1 base, and 13 bases lay in between. The CDR3 has 15 residues. CDR1 is SGHKS and CDR2 is YYEKEE in the germline V gene (reference sequence).

This clonotype was observed at least ten times. CDR3 region: CAWSPMGANTGELFF. In nucleotides, the CDR3 is TGTGCCTGGAGTCCCATGGGGGCGAACACCGGGGAGCTGTTTTTT. The chain carries TRBV30 and TRBJ2-2; D possibly matches TRBD1 or TRBD2 (5 bases each). Germline assignment: CDR1 GTSNPN and CDR2 SVGIG (reference sequence). This CDR3 contains 15 residues. Trimming stripped 2 bases from V and 0 bases from J, with 10 bases between.

This chain joins TRBV6-5 and TRBJ2-2; perhaps TRBD2 as D (6 bases). There are 17 residues in the CDR3. Germline values: CDR1 MNHEY, CDR2 SVGAGI. Trimming took off 2 bases at V and 5 bases at J, with 18 bases between the two ends. DNA of the CDR3: TGTGCCAGCAGTTACCCAACCGACGGGGGATGGACCGGGGAGCTGTTTTTT. Residues: CASSYPTDGGWTGELFF.

This clonotype was found many times. This chain joins TRBV27 and TRBJ2-7; D possibly matches TRBD1 or TRBD2 (6 bases each). CDR3 length equals 15 residues. The germline V and J ends were trimmed by 6 bases and 1 base, with 16 bases remaining between them. In germline, CDR1 is MNHEY, CDR2 SMNVEV (reference sequence). The DNA of the CDR3 is TGTGCCAGCAGCTGGGGGGCAGGGGATTCCTACGAGCAGTACTTC. Protein product: CASSWGAGDSYEQYF.

The genes are TRBV6-1 and TRBJ1-2; 8 bases map to TRBD1. The germline gives CDR1 MNHNS, CDR2 SASEGT. This CDR3 has 13 amino acids. Trimming took 4 bases from V and 5 from J; bases not matched to a gene: 3. CDR3 DNA: TGTGCCAGCAGTGCAGGGGGCAGTTATGGCTACACCTTC. Protein product: CASSAGGSYGYTF.

This clonotype showed up many times. This chain joins TRBV7-9 and TRBJ1-1; D ambiguous. Germline V gives CDR1 SEHNR, CDR2 FQNEAQ (reference sequence). CDR3 length: 13 residues. Trimming removed 8 bases from V and 3 bases from J, with 13 bases in between. The CDR3 protein is CASVLMADTEAFF. The CDR3, as DNA: TGTGCCAGCGTTCTAATGGCAGACACTGAAGCTTTCTTT.

The sample holds many counts of this clonotype. V gene TRBV24-1 combines with J gene TRBJ1-2; D perhaps matches TRBD1 (6 bases). The CDR3 consists of 13 residues. Germline CDR1 KGHDR, CDR2 SFDVKD. V was clipped by 2 bases and J by 8 bases, with 11 bases between them. This CDR3 reads CATSDSDSGGYTF. The CDR3 DNA reads TGTGCCACCAGTGATTCGGACAGCGGCGGCTACACCTTC.

There are a few counts of this clonotype. The genes are TRBV12-3 or TRBV12-4 and TRBJ1-2; TRBD1 matches at 7 bases. The CDR3 sequence is 14 residues long. V was clipped by 6 bases and J by 2 bases; unmatched bases: 6. The CDR3 reads CASSMGQSNYGYTF. The DNA for the CDR3 is TGTGCCAGCAGCATGGGACAGTCAAACTATGGCTACACCTTC.

This clonotype was observed at least ten times. This chain uses TRBV10-3 with TRBJ1-5, with unresolved D. This CDR3 is 14 amino acids long. V lost 3 bases and J 3 bases, leaving 9 bases between the germline ends. CDR1 is ENHRY and CDR2 is SYGVKD in the germline V gene. In DNA form, the CDR3 reads TGTGCCATCAGTGACTCAGAGGTCAATCAGCCCCAGCATTTT. This encodes CAISDSEVNQPQHF.

This clonotype has at least ten counts. The chain links TRBV19 to TRBJ2-5, with D possibly being TRBD1 (6 bases). The CDR3 sequence is 14 residues long. The germline gives CDR1 LNHDA, CDR2 SQIVND (reference sequence). The V and J ends lost 9 bases and 3 bases respectively, with 17 bases between them. The CDR3 spells CASATGFREETQYF. CDR3 DNA sequence: TGTGCCAGCGCTACAGGGTTTAGGGAAGAGACCCAGTACTTC.

This clonotype has at least ten counts. This chain connects TRBV29-1 to TRBJ2-7; D call uncertain. Looked up from germline, CDR1 is SQVTM and CDR2 is ANQGSEA. Trimming shortened V by 3 bases and J by 3 bases, and 9 bases separated the two germline ends. The CDR3 covers 12 residues. The CDR3 coding sequence is TGCAGCGTTGAGGCCAGGCACTACGAGCAGTACTTC. Encoded protein: CSVEARHYEQYF.

This clonotype showed up many times. The gene calls are TRBV4-1 and TRBJ2-5, with D uncertain. Germline V gene lookup returns CDR1 MGHRA and CDR2 YSYEKL. CDR3 length: 14 amino acids. The V and J ends lost 3 bases and 5 bases respectively, with 13 bases between them. The CDR3 nucleotides read TGCGCCAGCAGCCAGCCCGGTTCCGGGGAGACCCAGTACTTC. Translated: CASSQPGSGETQYF.

This clonotype was picked up many times. V usage is TRBV2 and J usage is TRBJ1-2, with a weak D call TRBD1 (6 bases). V lost 10 bases to trimming and J lost 4 bases, with 13 bases between them. The CDR3 covers 12 residues. Germline CDR1 SNHLY, CDR2 FYNNEI. CDR3: CATRQALYGYTF. Here the CDR3 DNA reads TGTGCCACCAGACAGGCCCTCTATGGCTACACCTTC.

This clonotype was seen repeatedly, ten times or more. The chain carries TRBV12-3 or TRBV12-4 and TRBJ2-5; 7 nucleotides match TRBD2. The CDR3 spans 15 residues. V dropped 6 bases and J dropped 6; count of bases not matched to a gene: 13. The CDR3 sequence: CASRGSGTGVKTQYF. The CDR3 nucleotides read TGTGCCAGCAGAGGAAGCGGGACTGGAGTGAAGACCCAGTACTTC.

This clonotype was seen repeatedly, ten times or more. CDR3: CASSLAGTVTEAFF. CDR3 DNA sequence: TGCGCCAGCAGCTTGGCAGGGACGGTCACTGAAGCTTTCTTT. V is TRBV5-1 and J is TRBJ1-1; a possible D gene is TRBD1 (5 bases). The V and J ends lost 0 bases and 4 bases respectively, with 10 bases between them. This CDR3 comprises 14 residues. CDR1 is SGHRS, CDR2 YFSETQ, per germline.

This clonotype has just a few counts. V is TRBV18 and J is TRBJ2-7, with TRBD1 matching 7 bases. The CDR3 is made up of 18 amino acids. J was trimmed by 3 bases and V by 6 bases; bases with no gene match: 20. The germline V gene encodes CDR1 KGHSH and CDR2 LQKENI. Here the CDR3 reads CASSPPQGVDGNGYEQYF. The CDR3 DNA sequence: TGTGCCAGCTCGCCCCCCCAGGGGGTTGACGGGAATGGCTACGAGCAGTACTTC. Complete variable domain (other parts from reference TRBV18 and TRBJ2-7): NAGVMQNPRHLVRRRGQEARLRCSPMKGHSHVYWYRQLPEEGLKFMVYLQKENIIDESGMPKERFSAEFPKEGPSILRIQQVVRGDSAAYFCASSPPQGVDGNGYEQYFGPGTRLTVT.

To note about this clonotype: A much bigger clone sits one base away, suggesting this may be a read error. This chain uses TRBV4-1 with TRBJ2-5, with D possibly being TRBD1 (5 bases). The CDR3 consists of 12 residues. Germline assignment: CDR1 MGHRA and CDR2 YSYEKL. This CDR3 reads CVSSQAGSSQYF. The CDR3 DNA reads TGCGTCAGCAGCCAAGCAGGGTCTTCCCAGTACTTC.